This TCR beta chain is drawn from a study of blood T cell repertoires in COVID-19. Study summary: COVID-19 samples from acute and convalescent phases originated in the United States, Italy and Spain.

Germline V gives CDR1 LGHDT, CDR2 YNNKEL (reference sequence). The CDR3 extends over 14 amino acids. Trimming cost V 0 bases and J 5 bases, with 10 bases left between them. Clones were read by immunoSEQ multiplex PCR, and TCRdb kept only the in-frame ones, dropping some. Of some 200,000 clones listed, roughly four fifths were seen once; the top ten hold 10% to 15%. This clonotype originated in a man in his forties who had recovered from COVID-19. V usage is TRBV3-1 (or the pseudogene TRBV3-2) and J usage is TRBJ1-2; D possibly corresponds to TRBD1 (6 bases). The sequencing sample was made of PBMCs or T cells enriched from blood (not recorded which). The CDR3 spells CASSQDYREYGYTF. As DNA, the CDR3 is TGTGCCAGCAGCCAAGATTACAGGGAATATGGCTACACCTTC.